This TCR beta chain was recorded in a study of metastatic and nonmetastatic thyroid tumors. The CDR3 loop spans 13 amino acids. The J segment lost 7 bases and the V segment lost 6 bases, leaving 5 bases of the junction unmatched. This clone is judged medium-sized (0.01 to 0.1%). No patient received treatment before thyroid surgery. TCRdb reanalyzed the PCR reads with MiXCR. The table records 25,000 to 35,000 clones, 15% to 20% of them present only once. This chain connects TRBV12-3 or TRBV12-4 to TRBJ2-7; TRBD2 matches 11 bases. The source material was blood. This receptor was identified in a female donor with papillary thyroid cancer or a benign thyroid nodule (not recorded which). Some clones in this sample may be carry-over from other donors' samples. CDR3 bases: TGTGCCAGCAGGCCGACTAGCGGGGTTGAGCAGTACTTC. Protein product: CASRPTSGVEQYF.